The next 10 T cell receptor beta chains were all read from a single sample in a study of T cell responses to AZD1222 COVID-19 vaccine. Here immunoSEQ multiplex PCR was the method, and the copy in TCRdb shows in-frame clones only, minus some. The data hold approximately 100,000 clones, with roughly 85% observed a single time. Sequences were derived from peripheral blood, sampled 28 days after the second AZD1222 dose. All receptors derive from an adult who received the AZD1222 COVID-19 vaccine.

The chain has TRBV19 and TRBJ1-3, with a tentative D call TRBD1 (5 bases). The ends were cut back, 3 bases at V and 3 bases at J, with 15 bases in the middle. Germline CDR1 LNHDA, CDR2 SQIVND (reference sequence). The length of the CDR3 is 16 residues. CDR3 in DNA: TGTGCCAGTAGTATCGACCCGGCAGGGAGTGGAAACACCATATATTTT. It translates to CASSIDPAGSGNTIYF.

This rearrangement joins TRBV19 to TRBJ1-5, with D unresolved. Germline V gives CDR1 LNHDA, CDR2 SQIVND (reference sequence). The CDR3 sequence is 14 residues long. V lost 3 bases to trimming and J lost 2 bases, with 8 bases between them. CDR3 sequence: CASSIQLGNQPQHF. CDR3 in DNA: TGTGCCAGTAGTATCCAGTTGGGCAATCAGCCCCAGCATTTT.

This clone was recorded a few times. The chain recombines TRBV30 with TRBJ2-2; 7 positions match TRBD1. This CDR3 comprises 14 residues. The J segment lost 4 bases and the V segment lost 2 bases, leaving 4 bases of the junction unmatched. Looked up from germline, CDR1 is GTSNPN and CDR2 is SVGIG (reference sequence). CDR3 region: CAWSFRGPTGELFF. CDR3 sequence (DNA): TGTGCCTGGAGTTTTAGGGGGCCCACCGGGGAGCTGTTTTTT.

This rearrangement joins TRBV19 to TRBJ1-1; D uncertain. The CDR3 spans 14 residues. The V end was cut by 5 bases, the J end by 0 bases, with 10 bases between. Germline V gene data show CDR1 as LNHDA and CDR2 as SQIVND (reference sequence). Here the CDR3 reads CASSLGILNTEAFF. DNA of the CDR3: TGTGCCAGTAGTTTGGGGATATTGAACACTGAAGCTTTCTTT.

The rearrangement joins TRBV27 to TRBJ2-7; tentative D call: TRBD2 (6 bases). CDR1 is MNHEY, CDR2 SMNVEV, per germline (reference sequence). Trimming stripped 5 bases from V and 8 bases from J, with 16 bases between. This CDR3 contains 13 residues. CDR3 loop: CASSPRLENKQYF. In DNA form, the CDR3 reads TGTGCCAGCAGTCCACGACTAGAGAATAAGCAGTACTTC.

This chain joins TRBV11-2 and TRBJ2-2, with D perhaps matching TRBD2 (5 bases). CDR3 length: 14 residues. CDR1 is SGHAT, CDR2 FQNNGV, per germline. Trimming left V 5 bases short and J 5 bases short, with 12 bases between. This CDR3 is CASSPGVGTGELFF. The CDR3 coding sequence is TGTGCCAGCAGCCCCGGGGTTGGAACCGGGGAGCTGTTTTTT.

V gene TRBV11-2 combines with J gene TRBJ1-2; D is uncertain. Between the trimmed V and J ends, which lost 2 bases and 5 bases, there was a span of 12 bases. The CDR3 is made up of 14 amino acids. Germline CDR1 reads SGHAT; CDR2 reads FQNNGV. CDR3 coding DNA: TGTGCCAGCAGCTTACCGTGGAGGGCTTATGGCTACACCTTC. This codes for CASSLPWRAYGYTF.

The CDR3 DNA reads as TGTGCCAGCGGGACCGGCGGGGGGGGTGACTATGGCTACACCTTC. Translated: CASGTGGGGDYGYTF. This chain links TRBV28 with TRBJ1-2; weak D call: TRBD1 (5 bases). The germline gives CDR1 MDHEN, CDR2 SYDVKM. The length of the CDR3 is 15 residues. The V gene lost 8 bases and the J gene lost 3 bases, with 19 bases spanning the gap.

The V gene is TRBV4-3, the J gene TRBJ2-2, with D possibly being TRBD1 or TRBD2 (5 bases each). The V and J ends lost 1 base and 4 bases respectively, with 10 bases between them. Looked up from germline, CDR1 is LGHNA and CDR2 is YSLEER. This CDR3 comprises 15 residues. The CDR3 nucleotides are TGCGCCAGCAGCCAAGGAGGGGCCGGCACCGGGGAGCTGTTTTTT. The encoded protein is CASSQGGAGTGELFF.

J is TRBJ1-4 and V is TRBV19; D gene uncertain. The CDR3 has 14 amino acids. Between the trimmed V and J ends, which lost 5 bases and 8 bases, there was a span of 15 bases. Germline CDR1 reads LNHDA; CDR2 reads SQIVND (reference sequence). In nucleotides, the CDR3 is TGTGCCAGTAGTCCCCCACCCCTAGGAGAAAAACTGTTTTTT. Its translation: CASSPPPLGEKLFF.